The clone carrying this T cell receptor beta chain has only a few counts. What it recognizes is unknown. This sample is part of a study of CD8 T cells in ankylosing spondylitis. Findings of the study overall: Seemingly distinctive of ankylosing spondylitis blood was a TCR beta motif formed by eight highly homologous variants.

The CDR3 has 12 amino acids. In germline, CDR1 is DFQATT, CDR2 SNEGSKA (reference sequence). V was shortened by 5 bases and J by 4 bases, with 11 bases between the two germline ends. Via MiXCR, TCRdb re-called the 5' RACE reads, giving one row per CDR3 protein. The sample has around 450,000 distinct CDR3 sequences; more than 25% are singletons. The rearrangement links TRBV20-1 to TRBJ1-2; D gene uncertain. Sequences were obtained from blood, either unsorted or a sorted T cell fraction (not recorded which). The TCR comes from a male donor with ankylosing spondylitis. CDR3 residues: CSAETPLYGYTF. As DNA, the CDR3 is TGCAGTGCTGAAACACCACTCTATGGCTACACCTTC.